Below are 32 T cell receptor beta chains sequenced from a single sample in a study of T cells in Graves' hyperthyroidism and ophthalmopathy. TCR beta CDR3 regions were amplified from RNA transcripts. When the TCR CDR3 underwent first-round RT-PCR, the HTBI primer set was used. TCRdb independently ran MiXCR on the multiplex PCR reads; one entry per CDR3 protein. The sample has approximately 640,000 distinct CDR3 sequences; 40% to 55% are singletons. The sequenced sample consisted of peripheral blood or thyroid tissue (not recorded which). These receptors all come from an adult man with Graves' disease, either hyperthyroidism or ophthalmopathy (not recorded which).

This sequence joins TRBV5-1 and TRBJ1-2; maybe TRBD1 (6 bases). Trimming took 2 bases from V and 8 from J, leaving 13 bases between them. Germline assignment: CDR1 SGHRS and CDR2 YFSETQ. The CDR3 is 13 residues long. CDR3 nucleotides: TGCGCCAGCAGCTTCTCGGACAGAATGGGCTACACCTTC. Encoded protein: CASSFSDRMGYTF.

This chain's CDR3 is CATSGDRPEAFF. The DNA of the CDR3 is TGTGCCACCAGCGGGGACAGACCTGAAGCTTTCTTT. V is TRBV15 and J is TRBJ1-1; TRBD1 matches at 7 bases. The CDR3 has 12 residues. The J segment lost 6 bases and the V segment lost 5 bases, leaving 3 bases of the junction unmatched. The germline CDR1 and CDR2 sequences are LNHNV and YYDKDF (reference sequence).

A single count supports this clonotype. The V call is TRBV15, the J call TRBJ2-7; TRBD1 aligns across 10 bases. In germline, CDR1 is LNHNV, CDR2 YYDKDF (reference sequence). V gave up 4 bases and J gave up 5 bases; unmatched junction bases: 5. There are 14 residues in the CDR3. The CDR3 protein is CATSTGTGVHEQYF. CDR3 nucleotides: TGTGCCACCAGCACCGGGACAGGGGTCCACGAGCAGTACTTC. Full variable domain (missing parts from reference TRBV15 and TRBJ2-7): DAMVIQNPRYQVTQFGKPVTLSCSQTLNHNVMYWYQQKSSQAPKLLFHYYDKDFNNEADTPDNFQSRRPNTSFCFLDIRSPGLGDTAMYLCATSTGTGVHEQYFGPGTRLTVT.

The table lists this clonotype with a few counts. The chain combines TRBV20-1 with TRBJ2-7; tentatively, D is TRBD2 (5 bases). Germline V gene data show CDR1 as DFQATT and CDR2 as SNEGSKA (reference sequence). The CDR3 is 16 amino acids. With 0 bases removed from V and 2 bases from J, the gap between germline ends came to 17 bases. The CDR3 coding sequence is TGCAGTGCTAGAGATCGACGGGGAACTTCAACCTACGAGCAGTACTTC. Translated, it gives CSARDRRGTSTYEQYF.

The rearrangement links TRBV2 to TRBJ2-7, with TRBD1 matching over 8 bases. With V trimmed by 5 bases and J by 6 bases, 6 bases remained unmatched. The CDR3 is 13 amino acids. CDR1 SNHLY and CDR2 FYNNEI come from the germline V gene. CDR3 in amino acids: CASSSLDRGEQYF. The CDR3 nucleotides read TGTGCCAGCAGTTCACTAGACAGGGGCGAGCAGTACTTC.

This clonotype has at least ten counts. The gene calls are TRBV29-1 and TRBJ2-7; 12 bases are shared with TRBD2. In germline, CDR1 is SQVTM, CDR2 ANQGSEA. CDR3 length: 15 residues. The trim removed 3 bases at V and 0 bases at J, leaving 3 bases unmatched. CDR3 DNA: TGCAGCGTTGATAGGACTAGCGGGACCTCCTACGAGCAGTACTTC. Amino acid sequence: CSVDRTSGTSYEQYF.

This clonotype appeared many times. V is TRBV7-3 and J is TRBJ2-6; D is perhaps TRBD1 (5 bases). Germline V CDR1 and CDR2: SGHTA, FQGTGA. The V gene lost 5 bases and the J gene lost 0 bases, with 14 bases spanning the gap. This CDR3 contains 17 residues. The CDR3 loop reads CASSPTEGDSGANVLTF. As DNA, the CDR3 is TGTGCCAGCAGCCCGACCGAAGGGGACTCTGGGGCCAACGTCCTGACTTTC.

The gene calls are TRBV15 and TRBJ2-5; no clear D. The V gene lost 5 bases and the J gene lost 5 bases, with 15 bases spanning the gap. The CDR3 is 14 amino acids. The germline gives CDR1 LNHNV, CDR2 YYDKDF (reference sequence). The CDR3 DNA reads as TGTGCCACCAGCGAACTCACCCCTGGGGAGACCCAGTACTTC. Translated, it gives CATSELTPGETQYF.

The chain is built from TRBV20-1 and TRBJ2-5, with D perhaps TRBD1 or TRBD2 (5 bases each). Germline V lookup: CDR1 DFQATT, CDR2 SNEGSKA (reference sequence). The CDR3 runs 15 residues. The V gene lost 1 base and the J gene lost 3 bases, with 15 bases spanning the gap. The CDR3 nucleotides read TGCAGTGCTAGAGTGACCCGGGGACCGAAAGAGACCCAGTACTTC. It encodes CSARVTRGPKETQYF.

The chain recombines TRBV24-1 with TRBJ1-2; the D gene is possibly TRBD1 (5 bases). Germline assignment: CDR1 KGHDR and CDR2 SFDVKD. The V gene lost 3 bases and the J gene lost 0 bases, with 10 bases spanning the gap. The CDR3 covers 15 residues. CDR3 DNA: TGTGCCACCAGTGATCCGACAGACACTAACTATGGCTACACCTTC. Amino acid sequence: CATSDPTDTNYGYTF.

Only one count was recorded for this clonotype. The J gene is TRBJ1-6, the V gene TRBV11-1, with D unresolved. Trimming pared 7 bases from V and 6 bases from J, leaving 16 bases between. Per germline, CDR1 SGHAT and CDR2 FQDESV (reference sequence). CDR3 length equals 15 residues. CDR3: CASNFGDLSNSPLHF. The CDR3, as DNA: TGTGCCAGCAACTTTGGGGATTTATCTAATTCACCCCTCCACTTT.

The chain employs TRBV15 and TRBJ2-5, with 8 bases fitting TRBD2. This CDR3 region has 13 residues. Looked up from germline, CDR1 is LNHNV and CDR2 is YYDKDF (reference sequence). V dropped 0 bases and J dropped 11; count of bases not matched to a gene: 5. The CDR3 region is CATSRERREEQYF. The CDR3 DNA is TGTGCCACCAGCAGAGAGAGGCGGGAGGAGCAGTACTTC.

The CDR3 bases are TGCGCCAGCAGCTTGGGGCAGGGGGACGGCTATGGCTACACCTTC. Translating gives CASSLGQGDGYGYTF. The chain combines TRBV5-1 with TRBJ1-2; TRBD1 matches at 7 bases. This CDR3 comprises 15 residues. The J segment lost 4 bases and the V segment lost 0 bases, leaving 6 bases of the junction unmatched. Germline lookup yields CDR1 SGHRS and CDR2 YFSETQ.

The gene calls are TRBV20-1 and TRBJ1-1, with 11 bases aligning to TRBD1. Germline V gene lookup returns CDR1 DFQATT and CDR2 SNEGSKA (reference sequence). V dropped 0 bases and J dropped 1; count of bases not matched to a gene: 7. This CDR3 comprises 17 residues. This CDR3 is CSARDPGQGAWNTEAFF. In nucleotides, the CDR3 is TGCAGTGCTAGAGATCCAGGACAGGGGGCATGGAACACTGAAGCTTTCTTT.

This clonotype is a singleton in its sample. An end of the junction does not agree with germline; a read error may underlie this. V is TRBV9 and J is TRBJ1-3, with 10 positions matching TRBD1. Germline values: CDR1 SGDLS, CDR2 YYNGEE. The CDR3 is 19 amino acids. The CDR3 DNA reads as TGTGCCAGCAGCGTAGATCTTGGGGGACAGGGGATCTCTGGAAACACCGTATATTTT. This gives the protein CASSVDLGGQGISGNTVYF.

This clonotype was observed many times. The gene calls are TRBV20-1 and TRBJ2-5; 7 bases match TRBD1. This CDR3 has 13 residues. J lost 5 bases, V lost 1 base, and 4 bases had no gene match. CDR1 DFQATT and CDR2 SNEGSKA come from the germline V gene (reference sequence). DNA of the CDR3: TGCAGTGCTAGAGTGACAGGGTACGAGACCCAGTACTTC. Protein sequence: CSARVTGYETQYF.

The V call is TRBV7-9, the J call TRBJ1-1; 7 nucleotides match TRBD1. The CDR3 sequence is 15 residues long. V was clipped by 0 bases and J by 6 bases; unmatched bases: 7. Germline CDR1 reads SEHNR; CDR2 reads FQNEAQ (reference sequence). The chain's CDR3 is CASSLAPTGSAEAFF. CDR3 bases: TGTGCCAGCAGCTTAGCACCGACAGGGTCCGCTGAAGCTTTCTTT.

The CDR3 coding sequence is TGTGCCAGCAGTTACCCGGGAGGGGGGACGGATAGCAATCAGCCCCAGCATTTT. Its protein is CASSYPGGGTDSNQPQHF. The J gene is TRBJ1-5, the V gene TRBV2; perhaps TRBD1 as D (6 bases). The ends were cut back, 5 bases at V and 0 bases at J, with 20 bases in the middle. The germline V gene has CDR1 SNHLY and CDR2 FYNNEI. The CDR3 consists of 18 residues.

This chain uses TRBV20-1 with TRBJ2-3; 9 bases line up with TRBD2. Unmatched junction bases numbered 11, after V lost 1 base and J lost 6 bases. Germline CDR1 is DFQATT and CDR2 is SNEGSKA (reference sequence). There are 16 residues in the CDR3. DNA for the CDR3: TGCAGTGCTAGAGGTGGGGCGGGACTAGCAGGTGATACGCAGTATTTT. It codes for CSARGGAGLAGDTQYF.

This clonotype has ten or more counts. V usage is TRBV7-2 and J usage is TRBJ1-1; perhaps TRBD1 as D (5 bases). From germline, CDR1 is SGHTA and CDR2 FQGNSA. The CDR3 covers 12 residues. Trimming removed 5 bases from V and 8 bases from J, with 12 bases in between. The chain's CDR3 is CASSPYGGEAFF. The DNA of the CDR3 is TGTGCCAGCAGCCCGTACGGGGGGGAAGCTTTCTTT.

This clonotype has a handful of counts. The J gene is TRBJ1-6, the V gene TRBV6-5; D is perhaps TRBD1 (5 bases). The CDR3 runs to 16 residues. With 0 bases removed from V and 10 bases from J, the gap between germline ends came to 16 bases. Germline CDR1 and CDR2: MNHEY and SVGAGI. The CDR3: CASSYSRGRVGSPLHF. CDR3 DNA: TGTGCCAGCAGTTACTCGAGGGGCAGGGTTGGGTCACCCCTCCACTTT.

Remarks on this clonotype: A much larger clonotype is one base distant, so this may be a read error. This chain uses TRBV10-3 with TRBJ1-3, with TRBD1 identical over 10 bases. The germline gives CDR1 ENHRY, CDR2 SYGVKD. The CDR3 covers 15 residues. J lost 3 bases, V lost 2 bases, and 1 base had no gene match. CDR3 nucleotides: TGTGCCATCAGTGAGGACAGGGGGCATGGAAACACCATATATTTT. Protein: CAISEDRGHGNTIYF.

Turning to this clonotype: A much larger clone sits a single nucleotide away, making a read error possible. This chain links TRBV7-9 with TRBJ1-2; D is ambiguous. V dropped 5 bases and J dropped 6 bases, with 13 bases sitting between them. Germline CDR1 reads SEHNR; CDR2 reads FQNEAQ (reference sequence). This CDR3 spans 13 amino acids. This CDR3 reads CASSVKVIDGYTF. Written as DNA, the CDR3 is TGTGCCAGCAGCGTCAAGGTGATCGATGGCTACACCTTC.

This rearrangement joins TRBV29-1 to TRBJ1-1, with D perhaps matching TRBD1 (5 bases). The length of the CDR3 is 12 residues. The V and J ends lost 4 bases and 9 bases respectively, with 15 bases between them. Germline-derived CDR1 and CDR2 are SQVTM and ANQGSEA. As DNA, the CDR3 is TGCAGCGTTGCCAGCAGCCCAGGGAAAGCTTTCTTT. Translated: CSVASSPGKAFF.

This clonotype has more than one count but fewer than ten. The J gene is TRBJ1-1, the V gene TRBV6-6; no clear D gene. Trimming removed 5 bases at V and 1 base at J, with 14 bases between. The CDR3 consists of 15 residues. CDR1 and CDR2 (germline): MNHNY, SVGAGI (reference sequence). As DNA, the CDR3 is TGTGCCAGCAGTATCGGGAGGGAGGAGAACACTGAAGCTTTCTTT. This encodes CASSIGREENTEAFF.

The chain is built from TRBV9 and TRBJ1-6; D call uncertain. CDR3 length equals 14 residues. Germline CDR1 SGDLS, CDR2 YYNGEE. The germline V and J ends were trimmed by 5 bases and 6 bases, with 12 bases remaining between them. The CDR3 DNA reads TGTGCCAGCAGTTCTTCCGACCCTAATTCACCCCTCCACTTT. Protein: CASSSSDPNSPLHF. Variable domain in full (rest from reference TRBV9 and TRBJ1-6): DSGVTQTPKHLITATGQRVTLRCSPRSGDLSVYWYQQSLDQGLQFLIQYYNGEERAKGNILERFSAQQFPDLHSELNLSSLELGDSALYFCASSSSDPNSPLHFGNGTRLTVT.

This clonotype was picked up a small number of times. The chain couples TRBV11-2 to TRBJ1-2; D gene uncertain. Germline-derived CDR1 and CDR2 are SGHAT and FQNNGV. This CDR3 spans 13 amino acids. V was cut by 4 bases and J by 8 bases, with 14 bases left in between. The CDR3: CASSSSRVGGYTF. CDR3 nucleotides: TGTGCCAGCAGCTCGTCCCGGGTCGGGGGCTACACCTTC.

This chain links TRBV6-5 with TRBJ1-4; D unresolved. CDR1 is MNHEY and CDR2 is SVGAGI in the germline V gene. CDR3 size: 13 residues. V dropped 5 bases and J dropped 8 bases, with 12 bases sitting between them. The CDR3 coding sequence is TGTGCCAGCAGTGAAAGAACCTCGGAAAAACTGTTTTTT. Translation: CASSERTSEKLFF.

This clonotype was counted many times. The V and J genes are TRBV9 and TRBJ1-2; perhaps TRBD1 as D (6 bases). V was cut by 5 bases and J by 4 bases, with 9 bases left in between. CDR1 is SGDLS and CDR2 is YYNGEE in the germline V gene. The CDR3 is 12 amino acids. CDR3 nucleotides: TGTGCCAGCAGAAAGGACAGCTATGGCTACACCTTC. This sequence encodes CASRKDSYGYTF. Looking up the rest from reference TRBV9 and TRBJ1-2 gives the full variable domain: DSGVTQTPKHLITATGQRVTLRCSPRSGDLSVYWYQQSLDQGLQFLIQYYNGEERAKGNILERFSAQQFPDLHSELNLSSLELGDSALYFCASRKDSYGYTFGSGTRLTVV.

DNA of the CDR3: TGTGCCAGCAGCTTAAGGGAAACAACCATGAACACTGAAGCTTTCTTT. This codes for CASSLRETTMNTEAFF. The genes are TRBV7-8 and TRBJ1-1; D not certain. V was pared by 2 bases and J by 0 bases, with 13 bases between. The CDR3 runs to 16 residues. The germline CDR1 and CDR2 sequences are SGHVS and FQNEAQ.

To note about this clonotype: Mismatch with germline at one junction end may stem from a read error. This chain connects TRBV10-3 to TRBJ1-4; D is unclear. The CDR3 covers 15 residues. In germline, CDR1 is ENHRY, CDR2 SYGVKD. CDR3 sequence reads: CASSPDLATNEKLFF. DNA of the CDR3: TGTGCCAGCAGTCCAGACCTTGCAACTAATGAAAAACTGTTTTTT.

The chain joins TRBV6-1 to TRBJ1-1; tentatively, D is TRBD1 (6 bases). CDR3 length: 16 amino acids. Germline CDR1 reads MNHNS; CDR2 reads SASEGT. V was trimmed by 6 bases and J by 7 bases, leaving 24 bases between them. As DNA, the CDR3 is TGTGCCAGCAGCCAATTGGGGGCAGGGGTCCCCAATGAAGCTTTCTTT. It translates to CASSQLGAGVPNEAFF.